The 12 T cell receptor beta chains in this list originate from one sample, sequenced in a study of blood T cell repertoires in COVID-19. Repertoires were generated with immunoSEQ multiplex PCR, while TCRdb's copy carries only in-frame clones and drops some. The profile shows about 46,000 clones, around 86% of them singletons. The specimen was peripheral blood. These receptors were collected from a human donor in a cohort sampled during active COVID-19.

In DNA, the CDR3 is TGTGCCAGCAGCCCCGGACTAGCGGTGAGCTCCTACGAGCAGTACTTC. Protein product: CASSPGLAVSSYEQYF. This chain joins TRBV11-2 and TRBJ2-7, with 10 nucleotides matching TRBD2. Germline V CDR1 and CDR2: SGHAT, FQNNGV. The CDR3 sequence is 16 residues long. The trim removed 5 bases at V and 0 bases at J, leaving 7 bases unmatched. The complete variable domain, with remaining parts taken from reference TRBV11-2 and TRBJ2-7, reads EAGVAQSPRYKIIEKRQSVAFWCNPISGHATLYWYQQILGQGPKLLIQFQNNGVVDDSQLPKDRFSAERLKGVDSTLKIQPAKLEDSAVYLCASSPGLAVSSYEQYFGPGTRLTVT.

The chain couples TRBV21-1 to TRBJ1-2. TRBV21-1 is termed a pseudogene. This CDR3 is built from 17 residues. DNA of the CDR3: TGTGCCAGCAGCATTGAGGCGACTCCTTCTAGGGAGGATGGCTACACCTTC. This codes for CASSIEATPSREDGYTF.

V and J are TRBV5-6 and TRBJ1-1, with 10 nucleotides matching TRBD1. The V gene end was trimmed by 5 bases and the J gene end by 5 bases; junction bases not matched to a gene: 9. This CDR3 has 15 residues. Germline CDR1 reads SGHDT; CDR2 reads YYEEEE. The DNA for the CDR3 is TGTGCCAGCAGGCGGACAGGGGGAAGGGAGACTGAAGCTTTCTTT. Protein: CASRRTGGRETEAFF.

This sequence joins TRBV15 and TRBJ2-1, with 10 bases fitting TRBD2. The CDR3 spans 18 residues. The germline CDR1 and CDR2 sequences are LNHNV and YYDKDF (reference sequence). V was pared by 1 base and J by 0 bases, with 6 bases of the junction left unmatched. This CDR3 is CATSRGDSGGFSYNEQFF. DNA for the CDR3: TGTGCCACCAGCAGAGGAGATAGCGGGGGGTTCTCCTACAATGAGCAGTTCTTC.

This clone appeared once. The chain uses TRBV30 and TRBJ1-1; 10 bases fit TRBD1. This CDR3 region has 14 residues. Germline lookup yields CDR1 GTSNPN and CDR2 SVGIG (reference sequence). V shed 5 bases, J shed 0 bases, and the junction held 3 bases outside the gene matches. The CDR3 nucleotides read TGTGCCTGGGACAGGGGGCCAATGAACACTGAAGCTTTCTTT. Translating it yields CAWDRGPMNTEAFF.

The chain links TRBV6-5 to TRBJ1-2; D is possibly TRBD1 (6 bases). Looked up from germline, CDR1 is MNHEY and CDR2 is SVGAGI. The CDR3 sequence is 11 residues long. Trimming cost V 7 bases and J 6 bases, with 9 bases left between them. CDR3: CASMDRDGYTF. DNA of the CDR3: TGTGCCAGCATGGACAGAGATGGCTACACCTTC.

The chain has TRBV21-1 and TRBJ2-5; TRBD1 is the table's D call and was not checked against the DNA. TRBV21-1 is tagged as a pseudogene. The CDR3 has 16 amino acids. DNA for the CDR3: TGTGCCAGCAGCAAACCTAGGACAGTCCGAGAAGAGACCCAGTACTTC. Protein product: CASSKPRTVREETQYF.

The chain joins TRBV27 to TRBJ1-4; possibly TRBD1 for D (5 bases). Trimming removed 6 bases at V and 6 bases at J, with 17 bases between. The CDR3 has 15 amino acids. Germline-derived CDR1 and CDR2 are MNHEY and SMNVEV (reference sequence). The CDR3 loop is CASSRTRQGDEKLFF. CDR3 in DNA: TGTGCCAGCAGCCGAACCAGGCAAGGGGATGAAAAACTGTTTTTT.

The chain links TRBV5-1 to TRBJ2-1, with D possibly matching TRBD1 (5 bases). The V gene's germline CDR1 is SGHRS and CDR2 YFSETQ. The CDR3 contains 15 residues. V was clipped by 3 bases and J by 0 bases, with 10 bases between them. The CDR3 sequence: CASSWGQGSYNEQFF. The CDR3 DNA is TGCGCCAGCAGCTGGGGCCAGGGCTCCTACAATGAGCAGTTCTTC.

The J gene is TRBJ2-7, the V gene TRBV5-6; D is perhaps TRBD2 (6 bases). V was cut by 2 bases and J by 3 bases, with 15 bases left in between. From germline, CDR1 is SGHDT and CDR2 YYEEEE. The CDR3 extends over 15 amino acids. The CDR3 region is CASSFTGLSNYEQYF. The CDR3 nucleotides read TGTGCCAGCAGCTTTACAGGACTATCTAACTACGAGCAGTACTTC.

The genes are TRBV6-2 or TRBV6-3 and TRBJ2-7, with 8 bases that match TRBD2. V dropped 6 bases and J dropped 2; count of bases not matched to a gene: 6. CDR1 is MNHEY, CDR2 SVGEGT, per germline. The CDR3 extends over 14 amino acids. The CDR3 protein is CASSPSGFTYEQYF. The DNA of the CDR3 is TGTGCCAGCAGCCCTAGCGGGTTTACCTACGAGCAGTACTTC.

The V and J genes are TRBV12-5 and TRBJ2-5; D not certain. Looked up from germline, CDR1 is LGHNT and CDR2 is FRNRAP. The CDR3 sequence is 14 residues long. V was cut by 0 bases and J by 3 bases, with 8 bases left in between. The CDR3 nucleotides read TGTGCTAGTGGTTTGGTATCTCCCGAAGAGACCCAGTACTTC. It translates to CASGLVSPEETQYF.